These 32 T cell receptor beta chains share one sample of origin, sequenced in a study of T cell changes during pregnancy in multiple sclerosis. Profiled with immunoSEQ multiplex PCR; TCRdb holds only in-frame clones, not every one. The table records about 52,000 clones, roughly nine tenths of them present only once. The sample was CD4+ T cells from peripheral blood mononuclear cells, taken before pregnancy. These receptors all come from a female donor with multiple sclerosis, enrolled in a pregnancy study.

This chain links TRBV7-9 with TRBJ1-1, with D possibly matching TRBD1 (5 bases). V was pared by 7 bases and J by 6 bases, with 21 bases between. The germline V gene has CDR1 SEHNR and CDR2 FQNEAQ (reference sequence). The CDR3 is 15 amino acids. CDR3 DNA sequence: TGTGCCAGCACCCCACTACACTACAGGACCTCTGAAGCTTTCTTT. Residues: CASTPLHYRTSEAFF.

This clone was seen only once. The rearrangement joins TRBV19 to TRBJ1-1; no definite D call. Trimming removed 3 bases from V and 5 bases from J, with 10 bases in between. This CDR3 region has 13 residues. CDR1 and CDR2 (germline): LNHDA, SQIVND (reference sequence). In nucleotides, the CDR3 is TGTGCCAGTAGTATCGTTGCGGGGACTGAAGCTTTCTTT. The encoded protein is CASSIVAGTEAFF.

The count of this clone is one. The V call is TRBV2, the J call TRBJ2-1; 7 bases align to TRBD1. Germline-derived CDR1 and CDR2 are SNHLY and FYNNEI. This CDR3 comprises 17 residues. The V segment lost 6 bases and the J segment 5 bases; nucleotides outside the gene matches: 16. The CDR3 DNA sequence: TGTGCCAGCAGCAAACACAGGGGTTTGGGGACGAACAATGAGCAGTTCTTC. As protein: CASSKHRGLGTNNEQFF.

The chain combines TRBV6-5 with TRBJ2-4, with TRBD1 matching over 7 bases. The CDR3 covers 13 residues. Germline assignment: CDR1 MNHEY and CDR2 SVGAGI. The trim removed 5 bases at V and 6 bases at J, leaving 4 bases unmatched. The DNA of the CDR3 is TGTGCCAGCAGTCCGACAGGGACAAACATTCAGTACTTC. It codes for CASSPTGTNIQYF.

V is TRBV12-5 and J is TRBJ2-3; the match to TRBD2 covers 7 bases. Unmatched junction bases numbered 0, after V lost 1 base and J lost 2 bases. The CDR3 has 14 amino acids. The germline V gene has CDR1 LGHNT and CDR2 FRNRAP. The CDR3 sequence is CASGLGLATDTQYF. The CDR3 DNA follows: TGTGCTAGTGGTTTGGGACTAGCCACAGATACGCAGTATTTT.

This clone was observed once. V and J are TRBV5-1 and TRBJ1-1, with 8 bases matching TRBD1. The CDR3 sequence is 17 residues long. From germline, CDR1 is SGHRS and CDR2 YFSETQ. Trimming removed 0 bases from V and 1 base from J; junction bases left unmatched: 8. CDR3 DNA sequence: TGCGCCAGCAGCTTGGGACCGAGACAGGGGAAGAACACTGAAGCTTTCTTT. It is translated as CASSLGPRQGKNTEAFF.

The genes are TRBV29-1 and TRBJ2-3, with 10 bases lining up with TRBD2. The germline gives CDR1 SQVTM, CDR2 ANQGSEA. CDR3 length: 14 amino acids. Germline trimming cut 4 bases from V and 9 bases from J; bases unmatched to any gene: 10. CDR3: CSVVPAGGPGTQYF. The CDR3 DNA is TGCAGCGTTGTTCCAGCGGGAGGGCCAGGGACGCAGTATTTT.

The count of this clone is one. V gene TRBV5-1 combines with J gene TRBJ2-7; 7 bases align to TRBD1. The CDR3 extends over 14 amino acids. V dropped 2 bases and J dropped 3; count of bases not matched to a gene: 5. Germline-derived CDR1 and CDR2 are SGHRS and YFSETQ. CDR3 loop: CASSLQGKGYEQYF. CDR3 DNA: TGCGCCAGCAGCTTACAGGGGAAGGGCTACGAGCAGTACTTC. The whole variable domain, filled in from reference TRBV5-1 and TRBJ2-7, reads KAGVTQTPRYLIKTRGQQVTLSCSPISGHRSVSWYQQTPGQGLQFLFEYFSETQRNKGNFPGRFSGRQFSNSRSEMNVSTLELGDSALYLCASSLQGKGYEQYFGPGTRLTVT.

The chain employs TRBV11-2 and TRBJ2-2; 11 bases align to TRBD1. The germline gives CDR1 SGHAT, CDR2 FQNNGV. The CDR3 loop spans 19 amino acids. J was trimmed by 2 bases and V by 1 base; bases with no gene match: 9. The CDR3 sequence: CASSLGTGGLFPNTGELFF. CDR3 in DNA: TGTGCCAGCAGCTTAGGGACAGGGGGCCTTTTTCCTAACACCGGGGAGCTGTTTTTT.

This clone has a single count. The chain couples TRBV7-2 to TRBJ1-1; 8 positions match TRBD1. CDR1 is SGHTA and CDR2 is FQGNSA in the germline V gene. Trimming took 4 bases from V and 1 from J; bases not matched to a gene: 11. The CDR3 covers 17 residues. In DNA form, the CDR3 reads TGTGCCAGCAGCTCTCAGGGGGCGCAACGTGGGAACACTGAAGCTTTCTTT. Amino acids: CASSSQGAQRGNTEAFF.

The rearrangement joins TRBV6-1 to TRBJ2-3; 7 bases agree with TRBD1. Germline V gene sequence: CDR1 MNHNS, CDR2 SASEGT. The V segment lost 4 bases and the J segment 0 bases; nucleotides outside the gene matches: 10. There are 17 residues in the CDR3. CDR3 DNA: TGTGCCAGCAGTGCCTACCCCAGGGGGTCTAGCACAGATACGCAGTATTTT. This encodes CASSAYPRGSSTDTQYF.

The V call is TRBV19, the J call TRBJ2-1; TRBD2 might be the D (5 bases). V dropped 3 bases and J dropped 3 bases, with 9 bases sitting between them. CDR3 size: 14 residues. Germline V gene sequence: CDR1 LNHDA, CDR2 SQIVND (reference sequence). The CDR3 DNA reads TGTGCCAGTAGTATCCCGGGGAGCTACAATGAGCAGTTCTTC. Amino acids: CASSIPGSYNEQFF.

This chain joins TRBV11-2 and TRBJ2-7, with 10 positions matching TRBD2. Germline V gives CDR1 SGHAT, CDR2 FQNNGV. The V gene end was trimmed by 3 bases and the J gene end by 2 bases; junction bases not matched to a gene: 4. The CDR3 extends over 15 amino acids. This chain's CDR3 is CASSFFTSGTYEQYF. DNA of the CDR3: TGTGCCAGCAGCTTTTTCACTAGCGGGACCTACGAGCAGTACTTC.

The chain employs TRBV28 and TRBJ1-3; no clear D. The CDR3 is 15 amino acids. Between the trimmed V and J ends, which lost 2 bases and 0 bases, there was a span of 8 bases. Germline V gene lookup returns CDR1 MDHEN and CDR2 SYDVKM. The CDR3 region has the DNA TGTGCCAGCAGTTTACCTTCAGGCTCTGGAAACACCATATATTTT. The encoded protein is CASSLPSGSGNTIYF.

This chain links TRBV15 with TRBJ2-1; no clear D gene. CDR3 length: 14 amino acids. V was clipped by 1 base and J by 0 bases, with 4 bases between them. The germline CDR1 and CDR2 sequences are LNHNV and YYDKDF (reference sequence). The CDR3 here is CATSRASSYNEQFF. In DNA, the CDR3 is TGTGCCACCAGCAGAGCTAGCTCCTACAATGAGCAGTTCTTC.

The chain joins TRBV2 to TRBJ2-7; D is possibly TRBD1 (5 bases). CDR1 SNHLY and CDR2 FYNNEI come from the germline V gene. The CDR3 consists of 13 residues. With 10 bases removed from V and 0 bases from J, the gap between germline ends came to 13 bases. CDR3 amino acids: CATRAPPSYEQYF. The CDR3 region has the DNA TGTGCCACCAGGGCCCCACCCTCCTACGAGCAGTACTTC. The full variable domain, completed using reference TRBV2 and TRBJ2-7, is EPEVTQTPSHQVTQMGQEVILRCVPISNHLYFYWYRQILGQKVEFLVSFYNNEISEKSEIFDDQFSVERPDGSNFTLKIRSTKLEDSAMYFCATRAPPSYEQYFGPGTRLTVT.

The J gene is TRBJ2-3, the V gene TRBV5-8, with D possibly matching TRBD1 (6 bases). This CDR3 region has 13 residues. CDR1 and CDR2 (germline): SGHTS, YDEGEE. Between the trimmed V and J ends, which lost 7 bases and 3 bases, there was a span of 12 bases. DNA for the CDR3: TGTGCCAGCCAGGGGAGATGGACAGATACGCAGTATTTT. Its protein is CASQGRWTDTQYF.

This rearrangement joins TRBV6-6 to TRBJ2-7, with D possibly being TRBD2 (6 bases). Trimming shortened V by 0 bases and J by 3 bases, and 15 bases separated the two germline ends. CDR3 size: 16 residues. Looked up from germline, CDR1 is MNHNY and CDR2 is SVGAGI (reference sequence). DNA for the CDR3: TGTGCCAGCAGTTACTCGTTGGCTAGCGCCGACTACGAGCAGTACTTC. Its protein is CASSYSLASADYEQYF.

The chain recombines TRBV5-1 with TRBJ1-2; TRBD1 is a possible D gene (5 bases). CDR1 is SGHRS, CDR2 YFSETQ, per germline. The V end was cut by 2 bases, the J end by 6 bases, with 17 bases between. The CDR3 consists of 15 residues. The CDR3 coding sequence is TGCGCCAGCAGCTTAACGGGCAGGGTGGATAATGGCTACACCTTC. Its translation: CASSLTGRVDNGYTF.

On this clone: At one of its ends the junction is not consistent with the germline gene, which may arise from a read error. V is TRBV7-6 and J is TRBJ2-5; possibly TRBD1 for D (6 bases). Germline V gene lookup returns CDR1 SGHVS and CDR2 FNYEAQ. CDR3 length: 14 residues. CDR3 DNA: TGTGCCAGCAGGTTAGAAGCTAGCTGGGGGCCCCAGTACTTC. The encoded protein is CASRLEASWGPQYF.

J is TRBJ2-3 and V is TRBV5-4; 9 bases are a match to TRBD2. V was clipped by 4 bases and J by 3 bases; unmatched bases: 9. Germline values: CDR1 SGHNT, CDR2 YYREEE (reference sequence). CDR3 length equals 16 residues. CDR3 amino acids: CASSRGVGLATDTQYF. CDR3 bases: TGTGCCAGCAGCCGGGGGGTAGGACTAGCGACAGATACGCAGTATTTT.

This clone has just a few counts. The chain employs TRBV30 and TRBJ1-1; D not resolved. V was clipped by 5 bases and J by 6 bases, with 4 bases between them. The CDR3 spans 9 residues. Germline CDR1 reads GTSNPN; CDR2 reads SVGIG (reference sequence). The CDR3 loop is CAWGPEAFF. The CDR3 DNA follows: TGTGCCTGGGGGCCTGAAGCTTTCTTT. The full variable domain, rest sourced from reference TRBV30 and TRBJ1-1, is SQTIHQWPATLVQPVGSPLSLECTVEGTSNPNLYWYRQAAGRGLQLLFYSVGIGQISSEVPQNLSASRPQDRQFILSSKKLLLSDSGFYLCAWGPEAFFGQGTRLTVV.

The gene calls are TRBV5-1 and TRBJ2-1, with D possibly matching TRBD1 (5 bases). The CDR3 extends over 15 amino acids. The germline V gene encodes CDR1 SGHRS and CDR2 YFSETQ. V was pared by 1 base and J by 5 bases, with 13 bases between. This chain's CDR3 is CASSLPSGAHNEQFF. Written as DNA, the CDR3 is TGCGCCAGCAGCTTGCCCAGTGGGGCCCACAATGAGCAGTTCTTC.

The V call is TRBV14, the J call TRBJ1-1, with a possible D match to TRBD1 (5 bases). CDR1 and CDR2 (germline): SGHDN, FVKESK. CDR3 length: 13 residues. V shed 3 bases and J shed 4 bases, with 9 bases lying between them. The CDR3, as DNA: TGTGCCAGCAGCCACCAGGGCGTCACTGAAGCTTTCTTT. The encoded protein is CASSHQGVTEAFF.

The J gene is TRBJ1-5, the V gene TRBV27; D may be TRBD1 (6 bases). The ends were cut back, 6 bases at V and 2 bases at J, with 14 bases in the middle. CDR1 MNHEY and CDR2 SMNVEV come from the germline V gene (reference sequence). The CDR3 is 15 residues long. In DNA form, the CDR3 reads TGTGCCAGCAGGCATGGGACATCGGGCAATCAGCCCCAGCATTTT. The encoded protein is CASRHGTSGNQPQHF.

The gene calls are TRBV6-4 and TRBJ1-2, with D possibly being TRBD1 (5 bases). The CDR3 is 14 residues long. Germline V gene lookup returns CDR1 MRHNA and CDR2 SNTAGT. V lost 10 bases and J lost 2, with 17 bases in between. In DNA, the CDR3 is TGTGCCATCAGGACGGGACTCCAAAACTATGGCTACACCTTC. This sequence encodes CAIRTGLQNYGYTF.

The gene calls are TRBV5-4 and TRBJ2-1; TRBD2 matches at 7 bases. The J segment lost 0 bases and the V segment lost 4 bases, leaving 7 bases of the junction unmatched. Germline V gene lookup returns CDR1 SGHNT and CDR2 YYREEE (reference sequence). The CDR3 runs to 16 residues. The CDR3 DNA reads TGTGCCAGCAGCAGGGCTAGCGGACCCTCCTACAATGAGCAGTTCTTC. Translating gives CASSRASGPSYNEQFF.

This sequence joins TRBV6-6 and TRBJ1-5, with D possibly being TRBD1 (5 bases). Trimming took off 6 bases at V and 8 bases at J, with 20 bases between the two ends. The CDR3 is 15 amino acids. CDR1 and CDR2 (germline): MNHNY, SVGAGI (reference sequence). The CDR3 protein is CASSLNEPGLEPQHF. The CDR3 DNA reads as TGTGCCAGCAGCTTGAACGAGCCAGGGCTAGAGCCCCAGCATTTT.

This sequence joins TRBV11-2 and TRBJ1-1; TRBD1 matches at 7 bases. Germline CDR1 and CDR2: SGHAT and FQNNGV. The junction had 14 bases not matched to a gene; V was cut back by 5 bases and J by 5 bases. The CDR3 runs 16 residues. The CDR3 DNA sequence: TGTGCCAGCAGCGCGCGCGCCCAGACAGGGTGGACTGAAGCTTTCTTT. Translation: CASSARAQTGWTEAFF. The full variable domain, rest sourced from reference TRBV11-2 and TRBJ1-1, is EAGVAQSPRYKIIEKRQSVAFWCNPISGHATLYWYQQILGQGPKLLIQFQNNGVVDDSQLPKDRFSAERLKGVDSTLKIQPAKLEDSAVYLCASSARAQTGWTEAFFGQGTRLTVV.

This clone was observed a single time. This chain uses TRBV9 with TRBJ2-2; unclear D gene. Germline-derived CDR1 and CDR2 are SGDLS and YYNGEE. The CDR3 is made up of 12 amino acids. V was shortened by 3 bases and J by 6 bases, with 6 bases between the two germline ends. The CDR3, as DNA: TGTGCCAGCAGCGCTCGGGCCGGGGAGCTGTTTTTT. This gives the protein CASSARAGELFF.

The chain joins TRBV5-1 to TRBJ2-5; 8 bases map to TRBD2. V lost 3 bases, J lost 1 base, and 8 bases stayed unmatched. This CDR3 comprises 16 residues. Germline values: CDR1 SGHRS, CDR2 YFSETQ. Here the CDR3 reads CASSWPSLAGQETQYF. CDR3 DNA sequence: TGCGCCAGCAGCTGGCCCTCCCTAGCGGGCCAAGAGACCCAGTACTTC.

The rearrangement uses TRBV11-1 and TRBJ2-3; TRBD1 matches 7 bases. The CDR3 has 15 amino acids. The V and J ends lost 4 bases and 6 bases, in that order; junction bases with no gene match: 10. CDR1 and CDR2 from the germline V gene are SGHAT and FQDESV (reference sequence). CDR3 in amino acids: CASSSGQPNLDTQYF. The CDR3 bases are TGTGCCAGCAGCTCGGGACAGCCAAATTTGGATACGCAGTATTTT.